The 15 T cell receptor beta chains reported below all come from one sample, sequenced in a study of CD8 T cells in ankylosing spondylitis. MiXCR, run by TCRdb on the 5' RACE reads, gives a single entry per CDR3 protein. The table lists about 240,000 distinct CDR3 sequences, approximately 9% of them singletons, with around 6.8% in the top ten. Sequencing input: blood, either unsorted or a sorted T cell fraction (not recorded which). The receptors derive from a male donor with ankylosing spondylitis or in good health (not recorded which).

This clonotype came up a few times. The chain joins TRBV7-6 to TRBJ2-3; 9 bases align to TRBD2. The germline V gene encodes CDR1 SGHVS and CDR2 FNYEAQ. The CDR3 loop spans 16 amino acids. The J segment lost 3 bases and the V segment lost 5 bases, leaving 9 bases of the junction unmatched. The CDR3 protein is CASSANSAGGTDTQYF. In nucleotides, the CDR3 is TGTGCCAGCAGCGCCAATTCAGCGGGAGGAACAGATACGCAGTATTTT.

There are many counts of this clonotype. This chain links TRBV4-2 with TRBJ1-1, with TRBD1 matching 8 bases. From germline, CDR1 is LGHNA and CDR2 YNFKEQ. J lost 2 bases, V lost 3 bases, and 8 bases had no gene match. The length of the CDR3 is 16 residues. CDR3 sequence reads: CASSQDGDRTNTEAFF. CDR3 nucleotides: TGTGCCAGCAGCCAGGACGGGGACAGGACAAACACTGAAGCTTTCTTT.

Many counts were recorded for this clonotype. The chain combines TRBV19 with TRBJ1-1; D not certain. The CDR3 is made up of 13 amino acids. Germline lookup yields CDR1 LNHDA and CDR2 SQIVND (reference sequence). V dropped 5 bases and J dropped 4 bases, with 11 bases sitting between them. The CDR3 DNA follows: TGTGCCAGTAGTTACGGGGAGAGCACTGAAGCTTTCTTT. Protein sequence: CASSYGESTEAFF.

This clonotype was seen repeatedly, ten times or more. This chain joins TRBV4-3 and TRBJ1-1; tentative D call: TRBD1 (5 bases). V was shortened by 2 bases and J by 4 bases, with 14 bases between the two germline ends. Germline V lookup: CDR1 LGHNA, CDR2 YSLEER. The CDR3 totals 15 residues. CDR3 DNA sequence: TGCGCCAGCAGCCAACCAGGACGCAGGGTCACTGAAGCTTTCTTT. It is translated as CASSQPGRRVTEAFF.

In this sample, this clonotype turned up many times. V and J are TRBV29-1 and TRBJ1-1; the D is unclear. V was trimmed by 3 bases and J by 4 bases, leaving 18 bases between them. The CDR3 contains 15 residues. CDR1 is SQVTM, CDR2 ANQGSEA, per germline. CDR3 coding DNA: TGCAGCGTTGACCGTCGAGCAACAGCGAGCACTGAAGCTTTCTTT. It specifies CSVDRRATASTEAFF. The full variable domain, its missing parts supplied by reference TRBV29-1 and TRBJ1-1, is SAVISQKPSRDICQRGTSLTIQCQVDSQVTMMFWYRQQPGQSLTLIATANQGSEATYESGFVIDKFPISRPNLTFSTLTVSNMSPEDSSIYLCSVDRRATASTEAFFGQGTRLTVV.

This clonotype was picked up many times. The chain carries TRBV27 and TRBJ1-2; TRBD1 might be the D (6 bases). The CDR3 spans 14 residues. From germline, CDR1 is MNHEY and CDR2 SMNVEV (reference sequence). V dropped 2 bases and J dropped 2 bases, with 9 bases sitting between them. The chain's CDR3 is CASSLRQANYGYTF. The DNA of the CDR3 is TGTGCCAGCAGTTTACGACAGGCCAACTATGGCTACACCTTC.

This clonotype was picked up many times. Here the CDR3 DNA reads TGTGCCGGAAAAATAGGGGGCGGATTGAGCGATGAGCAGTTCTTC. This translates into CAGKIGGGLSDEQFF. This chain joins TRBV10-3 and TRBJ2-1, with 7 bases that match TRBD1. The trim removed 11 bases at V and 8 bases at J, leaving 18 bases unmatched. The CDR3 covers 15 residues. Germline V CDR1 and CDR2: ENHRY, SYGVKD.

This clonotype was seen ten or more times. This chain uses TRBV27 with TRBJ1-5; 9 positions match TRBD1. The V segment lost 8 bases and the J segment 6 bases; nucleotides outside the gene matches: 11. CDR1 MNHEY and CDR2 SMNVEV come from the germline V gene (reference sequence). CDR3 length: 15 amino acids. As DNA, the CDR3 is TGTGCCAGCGGGACCGGGACAGGGTCTTTTCAGCCCCAGCATTTT. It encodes CASGTGTGSFQPQHF.

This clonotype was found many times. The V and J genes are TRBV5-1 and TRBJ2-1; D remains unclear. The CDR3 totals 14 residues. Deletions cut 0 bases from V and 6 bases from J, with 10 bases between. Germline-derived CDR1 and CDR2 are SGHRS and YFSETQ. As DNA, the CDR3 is TGCGCCAGCAGCTTGGAGGGTTCGGGCAATGAGCAGTTCTTC. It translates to CASSLEGSGNEQFF.

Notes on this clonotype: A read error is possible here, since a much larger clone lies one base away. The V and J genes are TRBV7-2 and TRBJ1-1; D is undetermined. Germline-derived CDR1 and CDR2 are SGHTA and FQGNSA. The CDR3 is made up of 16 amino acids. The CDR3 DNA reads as TGTGCCATCAGCTTTCAGGTAGTGGGTGTAGGAACTGAAGCTTTCTTT. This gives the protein CAISFQVVGVGTEAFF.

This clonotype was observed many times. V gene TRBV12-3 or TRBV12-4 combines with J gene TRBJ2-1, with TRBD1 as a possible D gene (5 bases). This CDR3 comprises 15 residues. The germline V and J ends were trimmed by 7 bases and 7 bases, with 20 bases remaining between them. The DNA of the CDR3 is TGTGCCAGCACCAGCCGGGCAGGGAAAGGTAATGAGCAGTTCTTC. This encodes CASTSRAGKGNEQFF.

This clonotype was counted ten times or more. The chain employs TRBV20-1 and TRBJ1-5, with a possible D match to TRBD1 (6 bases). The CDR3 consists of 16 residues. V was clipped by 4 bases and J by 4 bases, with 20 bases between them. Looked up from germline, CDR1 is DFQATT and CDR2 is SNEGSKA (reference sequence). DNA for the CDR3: TGCAGTGCTACCGCCTACAGGGACGGAGGAAATCAGCCCCAGCATTTT. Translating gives CSATAYRDGGNQPQHF.

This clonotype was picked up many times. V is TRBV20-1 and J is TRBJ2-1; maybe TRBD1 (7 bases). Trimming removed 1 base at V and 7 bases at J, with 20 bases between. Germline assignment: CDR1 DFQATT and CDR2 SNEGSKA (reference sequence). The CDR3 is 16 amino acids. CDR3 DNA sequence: TGCAGTGCTAGAGCACCGACAGGGAGGACTGAGAATGAGCAGTTCTTC. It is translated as CSARAPTGRTENEQFF.

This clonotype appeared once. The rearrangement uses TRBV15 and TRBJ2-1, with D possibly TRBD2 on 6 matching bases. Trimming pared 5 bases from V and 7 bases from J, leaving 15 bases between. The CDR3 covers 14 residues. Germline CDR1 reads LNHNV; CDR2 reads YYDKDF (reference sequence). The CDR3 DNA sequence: TGTGCCACCAGCCTCGTAGAGGGGAGGAATGAGCAGTTCTTC. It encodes CATSLVEGRNEQFF.

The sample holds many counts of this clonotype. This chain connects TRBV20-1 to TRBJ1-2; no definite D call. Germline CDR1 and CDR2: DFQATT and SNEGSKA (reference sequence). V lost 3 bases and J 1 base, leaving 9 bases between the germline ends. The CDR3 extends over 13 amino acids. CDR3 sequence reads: CSARPSLNYGYTF. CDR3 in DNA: TGCAGTGCTAGGCCCAGCCTTAACTATGGCTACACCTTC.